This T cell receptor beta chain was identified in a study of blood T cell repertoires in COVID-19. Germline V gene data show CDR1 as LNHDA and CDR2 as SQIVND (reference sequence). V shed 3 bases and J shed 5 bases, with 7 bases lying between them. The CDR3 contains 12 residues. Per the original methods: Counts of nucleated cells, estimated from reference gene primer amplification, were obtained. Sequenced by immunoSEQ multiplex PCR; TCRdb stores in-frame clones only, minus some. D and trimming come from the DNA, and the V and J calls and clone size come from that table. The sample lists about 440,000 clones, 75% to 90% occurring once.

The receptor's source is a woman aged 30 to 39 with acute or convalescent COVID-19. What was sequenced was peripheral blood. The rearrangement joins TRBV19 to TRBJ2-5, with a tentative D call TRBD1 (5 bases). The CDR3 protein is CASSMKGETQYF. CDR3 bases: TGTGCCAGTAGTATGAAGGGGGAGACCCAGTACTTC.